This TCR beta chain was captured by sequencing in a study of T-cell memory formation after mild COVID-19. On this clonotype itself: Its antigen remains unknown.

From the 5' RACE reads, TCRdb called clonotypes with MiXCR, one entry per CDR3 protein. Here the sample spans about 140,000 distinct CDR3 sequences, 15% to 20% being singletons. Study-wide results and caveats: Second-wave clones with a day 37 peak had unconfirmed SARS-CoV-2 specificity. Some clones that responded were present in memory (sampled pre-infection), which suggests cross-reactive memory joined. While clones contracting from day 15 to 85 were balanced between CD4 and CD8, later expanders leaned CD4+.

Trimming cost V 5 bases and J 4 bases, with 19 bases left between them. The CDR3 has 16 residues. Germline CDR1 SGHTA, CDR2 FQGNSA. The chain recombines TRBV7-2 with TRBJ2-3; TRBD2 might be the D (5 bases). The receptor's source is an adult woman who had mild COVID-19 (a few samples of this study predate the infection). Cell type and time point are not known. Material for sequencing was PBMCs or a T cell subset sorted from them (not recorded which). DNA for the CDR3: TGTGCCAGCAGCCTCCTTTTGCGGGCGCTTGCAGATACGCAGTATTTT. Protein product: CASSLLLRALADTQYF.